This TCR beta chain was sequenced in a study of OX40 agonist ivuxolimab in advanced cancers. Generated by immunoSEQ multiplex PCR, the TCRdb table keeps only in-frame clones and is missing some. The sample consists of 30,000 to 35,000 clones, roughly 85% of them appearing once. The germline CDR1 and CDR2 sequences are SGHVS and FQNEAQ. This CDR3 region has 15 residues. V was cut by 2 bases and J by 0 bases, with 9 bases left in between. Study observations and caveats: Averaging showed that CD8+ T cells had more expanded clones than CD4+ did.

Details on this clone: Its antigen remains unidentified.

The TCR sequence derives from an adult with an advanced solid tumor such as melanoma, head and neck, liver or kidney cancer. Sequences were derived from CD4+ or CD8+ T cells sorted from blood, sampled in a trial of the OX40 agonist ivuxolimab. The chain couples TRBV7-8 to TRBJ2-3, with no clear D. The CDR3 nucleotides are TGTGCCAGCAGCTTAAACAGTATGAGCACAGATACGCAGTATTTT. Translated, it gives CASSLNSMSTDTQYF. Filled out from reference TRBV7-8 and TRBJ2-3, the complete variable domain reads GAGVSQSPRYKVAKRGQDVALRCDPISGHVSLFWYQQALGQGPEFLTYFQNEAQLDKSGLPSDRFFAERPEGSVSTLKIQRTQQEDSAVYLCASSLNSMSTDTQYFGPGTRLTVL.